This T cell receptor (beta chain) originates from a study of cytomegalovirus exposure and HLA in healthy donors. PCR involved 60 Vbeta and 13 Jbeta primers. Produced via immunoSEQ multiplex PCR; TCRdb's table is partial and in-frame only. Of about 82,000 clones listed, just over 70% were seen once; the top ten hold around 8.4%. Trimming took 4 bases from V and 3 from J; bases not matched to a gene: 5. Germline CDR1 reads MNHEY; CDR2 reads SVGAGI. The CDR3 length is 15 residues. The chain has TRBV6-5 and TRBJ2-7, with TRBD1 identical over 11 bases. The sequenced sample was PBMCs. The TCR sequence derives from a man aged 60 to 75 in good health and CMV-seronegative. This CDR3 reads CASSSGTGGIYEQYF. The DNA of the CDR3 is TGTGCCAGCAGTTCCGGGACAGGGGGTATCTACGAGCAGTACTTC.